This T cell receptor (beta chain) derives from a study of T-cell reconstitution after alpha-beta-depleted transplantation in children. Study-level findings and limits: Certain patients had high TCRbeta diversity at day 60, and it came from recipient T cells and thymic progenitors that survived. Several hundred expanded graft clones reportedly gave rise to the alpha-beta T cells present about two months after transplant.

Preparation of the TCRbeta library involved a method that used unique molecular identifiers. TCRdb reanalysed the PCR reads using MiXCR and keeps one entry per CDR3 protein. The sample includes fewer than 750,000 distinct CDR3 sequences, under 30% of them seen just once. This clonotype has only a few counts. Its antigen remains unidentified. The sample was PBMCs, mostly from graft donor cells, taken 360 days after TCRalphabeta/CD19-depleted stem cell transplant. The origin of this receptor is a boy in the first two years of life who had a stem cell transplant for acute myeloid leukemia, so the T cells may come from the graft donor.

The CDR3 region is CASSQGTVLNTEAFF. The DNA of the CDR3 is TGTGCCAGCAGTCAAGGGACAGTCCTGAACACTGAAGCTTTCTTT. The V gene is TRBV12-3 or TRBV12-4, the J gene TRBJ1-1, with 7 positions matching TRBD1. The CDR3 consists of 15 residues. The ends lost 5 bases at V and 0 bases at J; junction bases unmatched: 6.